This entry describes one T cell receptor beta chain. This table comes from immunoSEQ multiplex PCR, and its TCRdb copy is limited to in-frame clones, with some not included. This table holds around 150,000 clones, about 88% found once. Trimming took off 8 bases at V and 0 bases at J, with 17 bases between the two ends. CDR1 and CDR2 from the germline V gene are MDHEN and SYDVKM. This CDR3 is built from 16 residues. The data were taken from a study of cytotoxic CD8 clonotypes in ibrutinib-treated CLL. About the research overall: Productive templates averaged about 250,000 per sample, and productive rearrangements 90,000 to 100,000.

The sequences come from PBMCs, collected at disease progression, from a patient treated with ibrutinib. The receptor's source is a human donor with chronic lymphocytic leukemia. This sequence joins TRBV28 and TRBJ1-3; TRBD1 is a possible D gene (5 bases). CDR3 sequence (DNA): TGTGCCAGCTCCGAGGTCCGGGGCCTCTCTGGAAACACCATATATTTT. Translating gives CASSEVRGLSGNTIYF.